This T cell receptor beta chain appears in the sequencing data of a study of cytomegalovirus exposure and HLA in healthy donors. PCR primers comprised 60 Vbeta and 13 Jbeta primers. The table came from immunoSEQ multiplex PCR; TCRdb's copy has only in-frame clones and leaves some out. In the table there are more than 20,000 clones, 79% of which are singletons. With respect to this clone: Its cognate antigen is unknown.

The CDR3 length is 13 residues. Trimming removed 0 bases from V and 8 bases from J, with 11 bases in between. CDR1 and CDR2 (germline): SGHNT, YYREEE (reference sequence). Study-level findings and limits: There were several of the most significant clusters that appeared linked to common viral pathogens in a later analysis. It was reported that the classifier diagnosed cytomegalovirus status with high specificity and sensitivity in both the original and validation cohorts. Reports indicate that TCR beta sequences accurately predicted the HLA-A and HLA-B alleles of most subjects. In a later analysis, TCR beta V- and J-gene trimming was associated with a missense DCLRE1C variant.

The sample was PBMCs. The receptor was derived from a male donor in good health and CMV-seronegative. V and J are TRBV5-4 and TRBJ1-2; the D gene is possibly TRBD1 (6 bases). CDR3 coding DNA: TGTGCCAGCAGCTTGGATAGGGGGGGAGGCTACACCTTC. Protein: CASSLDRGGGYTF.